What follows are 9 T cell receptor beta chains derived from one specimen sequenced in a study of shared clonotypes between healthy human individuals. Profiling relied on immunoSEQ multiplex PCR, and the TCRdb table lists in-frame clones only, not all of them. The sample consists of some 530,000 clones, 81% of them appearing once. Sequenced input: PBMCs. The source of these receptors is a middle-aged woman in good health. Some clones in this sample may be carry-over from other donors' samples.

J is TRBJ2-5 and V is TRBV29-1; the match to TRBD1 covers 7 bases. Trimming cost V 2 bases and J 1 base; bases outside gene matches: 4. This CDR3 region has 14 residues. The germline V gene has CDR1 SQVTM and CDR2 ANQGSEA. The CDR3 protein is CSVEPTGFQETQYF. The CDR3 DNA reads TGCAGCGTTGAACCGACAGGGTTCCAAGAGACCCAGTACTTC.

This rearrangement joins TRBV7-6 to TRBJ1-1, with D perhaps matching TRBD1 (6 bases). Germline CDR1 and CDR2: SGHVS and FNYEAQ. Deletions cut 0 bases from V and 1 base from J, with 12 bases between. This CDR3 region has 16 residues. This CDR3 reads CASSLASGAANTEAFF. CDR3 nucleotides: TGTGCCAGCAGCTTAGCGTCGGGGGCAGCGAACACTGAAGCTTTCTTT.

The chain carries TRBV2 and TRBJ2-1; 10 bases map to TRBD2. This CDR3 comprises 17 residues. Unmatched junction bases numbered 8, after V lost 6 bases and J lost 0 bases. CDR1 is SNHLY and CDR2 is FYNNEI in the germline V gene. DNA of the CDR3: TGTGCCAGCAGAGCGCCGACTAGCGGGTACTCCTACAATGAGCAGTTCTTC. Protein sequence: CASRAPTSGYSYNEQFF.

The gene calls are TRBV7-9 and TRBJ1-1; the match to TRBD1 covers 10 bases. The CDR3 is made up of 15 amino acids. In germline, CDR1 is SEHNR, CDR2 FQNEAQ (reference sequence). V shed 5 bases and J 1 base; nucleotides not matched to a gene: 4. The CDR3, as DNA: TGTGCCAGCAGCCCGGGGACAGGGGCGAACACTGAAGCTTTCTTT. It specifies CASSPGTGANTEAFF.

V and J are TRBV2 and TRBJ2-5; TRBD1 aligns across 7 bases. Per the germline V gene, CDR1 is SNHLY and CDR2 is FYNNEI. Germline trimming cut 6 bases from V and 5 bases from J; bases unmatched to any gene: 3. The CDR3 is 12 amino acids. CDR3 amino acids: CASRQGTETQYF. The DNA of the CDR3 is TGTGCCAGCAGACAGGGGACGGAGACCCAGTACTTC.

The genes are TRBV11-2 and TRBJ2-7; no reliable D call. Per germline, CDR1 SGHAT and CDR2 FQNNGV. Between the trimmed V and J ends, which lost 2 bases and 0 bases, there was a span of 11 bases. The CDR3 covers 15 residues. The CDR3 DNA follows: TGTGCCAGCAGCTTAAACAGACTTAGCTCCTACGAGCAGTACTTC. As protein: CASSLNRLSSYEQYF.

The V gene is TRBV11-3, the J gene TRBJ2-1, with 14 bases identical to TRBD2. The germline V gene encodes CDR1 SGHNT and CDR2 YENEEA. The CDR3 runs to 17 residues. V was pared by 1 base and J by 3 bases, with 2 bases of the junction left unmatched. The CDR3 loop is CASSLGGLAGDYNEQFF. DNA of the CDR3: TGTGCCAGCAGCTTAGGGGGACTAGCGGGAGACTACAATGAGCAGTTCTTC.

As concerns this clone: A clone one base away is much larger, so this may be a read error. The same CDR3 can be traced to other DNA sequences in this sample. The chain recombines TRBV27 with TRBJ2-1; TRBD2 matches 16 bases. The V gene's germline CDR1 is MNHEY and CDR2 SMNVEV (reference sequence). V lost 6 bases and J lost 9; bases outside the gene matches: 5. The CDR3 runs to 15 residues. In nucleotides, the CDR3 is TGTGCCAGCAGCACCGGGACTAGCGGGAGGGGTGAGCAGTTCTTC. It translates to CASSTGTSGRGEQFF.

V usage is TRBV18 and J usage is TRBJ2-5; D call uncertain. The V end was cut by 1 base, the J end by 2 bases, with 8 bases between. CDR3 length equals 14 residues. Germline values: CDR1 KGHSH, CDR2 LQKENI. The DNA for the CDR3 is TGTGCCAGCTCACCACAGGCCATACAAGAGACCCAGTACTTC. As protein: CASSPQAIQETQYF.